This record covers a single TCR beta chain. Its antigen remains unidentified. The CDR3 covers 13 residues. Germline V lookup: CDR1 LNHDA, CDR2 SQIVND (reference sequence). J lost 4 bases, V lost 10 bases, and 5 bases had no gene match. The sample originates from a study of T cells in Graves' hyperthyroidism and ophthalmopathy. Notes on the study in general: The blood repertoire included most of the expanded thyroid clonotypes above 0.001.

TCR beta CDR3 region amplification was performed from RNA transcripts. An initial round of RT-PCR targeting the TCR CDR3 relied on the HTBI primer set. TCRdb redid the calling of the multiplex PCR reads with MiXCR, one entry per CDR3 protein. There are approximately 330,000 distinct CDR3 sequences in the sample; around 20% occur only once, and around 45% lies in the top ten. This TCR was recovered from a woman in her forties or fifties with Graves' hyperthyroidism. V and J are TRBV19 and TRBJ2-1, with TRBD2 matching 9 bases. Sequencing was carried out using blood. The CDR3 nucleotides are TGTGCCACCAGGGGACTAGCTTACAATGAGCAGTTCTTC. This gives the protein CATRGLAYNEQFF. Drawing the rest from reference TRBV19 and TRBJ2-1, the complete variable domain is DGGITQSPKYLFRKEGQNVTLSCEQNLNHDAMYWYRQDPGQGLRLIYYSQIVNDFQKGDIAEGYSVSREKKESFPLTVTSAQKNPTAFYLCATRGLAYNEQFFGPGTRLTVL.